This T cell receptor beta chain was sequenced for a study of regulatory T cells in long-lasting Graves disease. The V segment lost 9 bases and the J segment 4 bases; nucleotides outside the gene matches: 3. There are 13 residues in the CDR3. The germline gives CDR1 KGHDR, CDR2 SFDVKD. Study-wide points: With persistent disease, TRBV28, TRBJ1-2 and TRBJ2-5 were the favored segments. Sharing of public clonotypes was greater in persistent patients (roughly 2,600) than in new patients (fewer than 1,000).

As to time point: newly diagnosed GD, antithyroid drugs for less than 3 months. PBMC-derived RNA was used for the TCR library. Libraries of TCR beta came from iRepertoire HTBI primers plus Arm-PCR of CDR3 regions. Authors' processing steps: Some 60 TRBV and around 15 TRBJ segments were identified across samples. MiXCR, applied by TCRdb to the multiplex PCR reads, yields one record per CDR3 protein. The authors' filters were not applied to this entry. Of hundreds of thousands of distinct CDR3 sequences in the sample, 15% are singletons; the top ten hold roughly 7.7%. There are many counts of this clonotype. Its antigen remains unknown. This sample was also put to use in a study of T cells in Graves' hyperthyroidism and ophthalmopathy.

Specimen: peripheral blood mononuclear cells (PBMCs), collected at new diagnosis, from a patient treated with antithyroid drugs. The clonotype was recovered from a woman between 40 and 50 years old with Graves disease. The chain joins TRBV24-1 to TRBJ2-1; 9 nucleotides line up with TRBD1. The DNA for the CDR3 is TGTGCCACCGGACAGGGGCAATACAATGAGCAGTTCTTC. Protein sequence: CATGQGQYNEQFF.